These 23 T cell receptor beta chains were all obtained from the same sample, sequenced in a study of shared clonotypes between healthy human individuals (TCRdb year 2020). CD8 naive samples were obtained by positive selection for CCR7 among CD45RO-negative cells, yielding a CD45RA+CCR7+ population from which TemRA cells were excluded. Receptor amplification or capture employed the immunoSEQ multiplex PCR assay. Imported from immuneACCESS, the table was reduced by TCRdb to in-frame sequences with V and J called. These copies leave out some clones; in studies compared against another copy, an unresolved V gene accounts for under half, and the cause of the remainder is not known. The sample table records 2 million or so clones; about 95% of these occur just once. The ten largest clones take up roughly 1.1% of the sample. The material sequenced was naive CD8+ T cells sorted from blood. The cell subset or site label corresponds to: CD45RA+CCR7+. The receptor source for this set is a man younger than 30 in good health.

The chain couples TRBV5-1 to TRBJ2-7; either TRBD1 or TRBD2 may supply D (5 bases each). V dropped 7 bases and J dropped 0 bases, with 14 bases sitting between them. This CDR3 has 14 residues. Germline assignment: CDR1 SGHRS and CDR2 YFSETQ. DNA of the CDR3: TGCGCCAGCTCCGAGGGGCTAAGCTCCTACGAGCAGTACTTC. Protein sequence: CASSEGLSSYEQYF.

The CDR3 DNA sequence: TGCAGCGTGGGGACAGACAATGAGCAGTTCTTC. Its translation: CSVGTDNEQFF. The J gene is TRBJ2-1, the V gene TRBV29-1, with TRBD1 matching over 7 bases. The CDR3 has 11 amino acids. The V gene end was trimmed by 6 bases and the J gene end by 5 bases; junction bases not matched to a gene: 1. Germline V lookup: CDR1 SQVTM, CDR2 ANQGSEA.

This clone has just one count. The J gene is TRBJ2-1, the V gene TRBV7-9; D is undetermined. CDR1 and CDR2 from the germline V gene are SEHNR and FQNEAQ (reference sequence). Trimming shortened V by 0 bases and J by 6 bases, and 9 bases separated the two germline ends. There are 14 residues in the CDR3. This CDR3 is CASSLARSSNEQFF. CDR3 nucleotide sequence: TGTGCCAGCAGCTTAGCTCGGTCCAGCAATGAGCAGTTCTTC.

The V call is TRBV5-6, the J call TRBJ1-2; 9 bases are shared with TRBD1. CDR1 and CDR2 from the germline V gene are SGHDT and YYEEEE. This CDR3 comprises 17 residues. V shed 1 base, J shed 2 bases, and the junction held 9 bases outside the gene matches. CDR3: CASSLHGGTGRNYGYTF. CDR3 sequence (DNA): TGTGCCAGCAGCTTGCATGGGGGGACAGGGCGAAACTATGGCTACACCTTC.

The genes are TRBV7-3 and TRBJ1-1; maybe TRBD1 (5 bases). The V end was cut by 0 bases, the J end by 2 bases, with 13 bases between. The CDR3 spans 16 residues. CDR1 SGHTA and CDR2 FQGTGA come from the germline V gene. Here the CDR3 reads CASSLTSQGPNTEAFF. DNA of the CDR3: TGTGCCAGCAGCTTAACCTCTCAGGGTCCCAACACTGAAGCTTTCTTT. Based on the CDR3 plus reference TRBV7-3 and TRBJ1-1, the full variable domain is GAGVSQTPSNKVTEKGKYVELRCDPISGHTALYWYRQSLGQGPEFLIYFQGTGAADDSGLPNDRFFAVRPEGSVSTLKIQRTERGDSAVYLCASSLTSQGPNTEAFFGQGTRLTVV.

V and J are TRBV9 and TRBJ2-1, with D tentatively TRBD2 (6 bases). Germline V gene data show CDR1 as SGDLS and CDR2 as YYNGEE. This CDR3 has 15 residues. Trimming took 4 bases from V and 8 from J, leaving 19 bases between them. CDR3 in amino acids: CASSTLGEGGDEQFF. DNA for the CDR3: TGTGCCAGCAGCACCCTAGGAGAGGGCGGGGATGAGCAGTTCTTC.

The chain uses TRBV4-3 and TRBJ2-1; TRBD2 matches at 10 bases. Germline assignment: CDR1 LGHNA and CDR2 YSLEER. V gave up 1 base and J gave up 0 bases; unmatched junction bases: 6. The CDR3 consists of 18 residues. CDR3 region: CASSQVASGSSSYNEQFF. As DNA, the CDR3 is TGCGCCAGCAGCCAAGTCGCTAGCGGGAGTAGCTCCTACAATGAGCAGTTCTTC.

The V gene is TRBV5-6, the J gene TRBJ2-7, with D uncertain. The CDR3 is 12 amino acids. Germline CDR1 is SGHDT and CDR2 is YYEEEE. V lost 1 base and J 5 bases, leaving 7 bases between the germline ends. This CDR3 reads CASSLRWDEQYF. In DNA, the CDR3 is TGTGCCAGCAGCTTGCGTTGGGACGAGCAGTACTTC.

The CDR3 nucleotides are TGTGCCAGCAGCTTATGGGGGACTATCCAAGAGACCCAGTACTTC. Translation: CASSLWGTIQETQYF. The V and J genes are TRBV13 and TRBJ2-5, with 7 bases fitting TRBD2. With 2 bases clipped from V and 1 base from J, the junction kept 4 bases outside the gene matches. This CDR3 contains 15 residues. CDR1 is PRHDT, CDR2 FYEKMQ, per germline (reference sequence).

This clone was seen more than once but under ten times. V is TRBV19 and J is TRBJ1-4, with D perhaps TRBD1 (5 bases). V gave up 2 bases and J gave up 10 bases, with 17 bases separating them. The germline V gene encodes CDR1 LNHDA and CDR2 SQIVND (reference sequence). This CDR3 has 15 residues. The CDR3 DNA is TGTGCCAGTAGTATATTGTCTGAGGGGCGAGGAAAACTGTTTTTT. This codes for CASSILSEGRGKLFF.

V usage is TRBV5-6 and J usage is TRBJ2-3, with a weak D call TRBD2 (5 bases). The germline CDR1 and CDR2 sequences are SGHDT and YYEEEE. This CDR3 is built from 13 residues. Trimming stripped 6 bases from V and 5 bases from J, with 13 bases between. The CDR3 nucleotides are TGTGCCAGCACCTTAGTAGAGGGAGATACGCAGTATTTT. Its protein product is CASTLVEGDTQYF.

The chain recombines TRBV29-1 with TRBJ2-7; D remains unclear. Germline CDR1 reads SQVTM; CDR2 reads ANQGSEA. The CDR3 has 13 residues. The ends were cut back, 3 bases at V and 2 bases at J, with 11 bases in the middle. As DNA, the CDR3 is TGCAGCGTTGATGGGCACGGCCCCTACGAGCAGTACTTC. Its translation is CSVDGHGPYEQYF.

The chain joins TRBV4-1 to TRBJ1-4; perhaps TRBD1 as D (5 bases). The CDR3 has 15 amino acids. Trimming left V 0 bases short and J 8 bases short, with 13 bases between. Germline CDR1 reads MGHRA; CDR2 reads YSYEKL. CDR3 amino acids: CASSQDKGRDEKLFF. The CDR3 region has the DNA TGCGCCAGCAGCCAAGATAAGGGGAGGGACGAAAAACTGTTTTTT.

This clone was recorded once. The CDR3 DNA is TGTGCCAGCAGTGGGGGGACAGTATACTATCCAAATTCACCCCTCCACTTT. The encoded protein is CASSGGTVYYPNSPLHF. The chain recombines TRBV25-1 with TRBJ1-6; 7 nucleotides align to TRBD1. CDR1 is MGHDK and CDR2 is SYGVNS in the germline V gene. This CDR3 contains 17 residues. Germline trimming cut 4 bases from V and 7 bases from J; bases unmatched to any gene: 13. Drawing the rest from reference TRBV25-1 and TRBJ1-6, the complete variable domain is EADIYQTPRYLVIGTGKKITLECSQTMGHDKMYWYQQDPGMELHLIHYSYGVNSTEKGDLSSESTVSRIRTEHFPLTLESARPSHTSQYLCASSGGTVYYPNSPLHFGNGTRLTVT.

The chain couples TRBV9 to TRBJ1-3; tentatively, D is TRBD1 (6 bases). Germline CDR1 SGDLS, CDR2 YYNGEE. The CDR3 totals 15 residues. Trimming removed 4 bases from V and 1 base from J, with 12 bases in between. The CDR3 spells CASSSTGNSGNTIYF. CDR3 in DNA: TGTGCCAGCAGCTCAACAGGGAATTCTGGAAACACCATATATTTT.

This chain joins TRBV6-1 and TRBJ2-7; either TRBD1 or TRBD2 may supply D (6 bases each). This CDR3 has 15 residues. Germline lookup yields CDR1 MNHNS and CDR2 SASEGT. V lost 9 bases to trimming and J lost 1 base, with 19 bases between them. CDR3 protein: CASVAPGATSYEQYF. The CDR3 DNA reads TGTGCCAGTGTCGCACCGGGGGCCACTTCCTACGAGCAGTACTTC.

This rearrangement joins TRBV6-1 to TRBJ1-2; the D is unclear. The V gene's germline CDR1 is MNHNS and CDR2 SASEGT. The CDR3 is 14 amino acids. The V and J ends lost 1 base and 4 bases respectively, with 10 bases between them. The chain's CDR3 is CASSEGEGGYGYTF. The CDR3 bases are TGTGCCAGCAGTGAAGGGGAGGGCGGCTATGGCTACACCTTC.

This clone was seen ten or more times. The chain employs TRBV7-9 and TRBJ2-7, with D hard to call. Trimming cost V 3 bases and J 0 bases, with 15 bases left between them. CDR1 is SEHNR, CDR2 FQNEAQ, per germline (reference sequence). This CDR3 comprises 16 residues. For the CDR3, the DNA is TGTGCCAGCAGCTTCCTCGTCTCAGGTAACTCCTACGAGCAGTACTTC. The encoded protein is CASSFLVSGNSYEQYF. The full variable domain, in which reference TRBV7-9 and TRBJ2-7 provide the parts outside the CDR3, is DTGVSQNPRHKITKRGQNVTFRCDPISEHNRLYWYRQTLGQGPEFLTYFQNEAQLEKSRLLSDRFSAERPKGSFSTLEIQRTEQGDSAMYLCASSFLVSGNSYEQYFGPGTRLTVT.

J is TRBJ1-6 and V is TRBV28; 9 positions match TRBD1. The germline V gene has CDR1 MDHEN and CDR2 SYDVKM. V lost 4 bases to trimming and J lost 7 bases; unmatched junction nucleotides: 5. The CDR3 sequence is 15 residues long. The CDR3 nucleotides are TGTGCCAGCAGTTCCTACAGGGGGCAAAATTCACCCCTCCACTTT. Protein sequence: CASSSYRGQNSPLHF.

The chain has TRBV28 and TRBJ2-7; D may be TRBD1 (5 bases). Trimming pared 4 bases from V and 3 bases from J, leaving 16 bases between. CDR1 MDHEN and CDR2 SYDVKM come from the germline V gene. The length of the CDR3 is 15 residues. The CDR3 loop reads CASSYFQGADYEQYF. DNA for the CDR3: TGTGCCAGCAGTTACTTCCAGGGCGCAGACTACGAGCAGTACTTC.

CDR3: CASTPGQGNYNEQFF. The CDR3 DNA follows: TGTGCCAGCACCCCGGGACAGGGAAACTACAATGAGCAGTTCTTC. The V and J genes are TRBV6-1 and TRBJ2-1; 9 positions agree with TRBD1. V shed 7 bases and J 3 bases; nucleotides not matched to a gene: 7. Germline lookup yields CDR1 MNHNS and CDR2 SASEGT. There are 15 residues in the CDR3.

This chain links TRBV14 with TRBJ2-1; 7 nucleotides align to TRBD1. The V and J ends lost 1 base and 0 bases, in that order; junction bases with no gene match: 6. Per the germline V gene, CDR1 is SGHDN and CDR2 is FVKESK. CDR3 size: 17 residues. The CDR3 DNA sequence: TGTGCCAGCAGCCAAGGTCCAGGGGGAAGCTCCTACAATGAGCAGTTCTTC. This codes for CASSQGPGGSSYNEQFF.

The genes are TRBV29-1 and TRBJ1-2; D not certain. CDR3 size: 13 residues. V lost 3 bases, J lost 1 base, and 9 bases lay in between. Germline V CDR1 and CDR2: SQVTM, ANQGSEA. Here the CDR3 DNA reads TGCAGCGTTGAGGCGCCAAGTAACTATGGCTACACCTTC. It encodes CSVEAPSNYGYTF.